This paragraph covers one T cell receptor (beta chain) sequence. The data stem from a study of blood T cell repertoires in COVID-19. On the study more broadly: The cDNA or gDNA used as material had been derived from T cells, B-cell-depleted T cells, or PBMCs.

CDR1 and CDR2 (germline): MDHEN, SYDVKM. The CDR3 spans 15 residues. V trimming: 5 bases; J trimming: 0 bases; junction bases outside the gene matches: 5. Symptom resolution, clearance, or two negative PCRs marked the recovered donors of Cohort 3. Method: immunoSEQ multiplex PCR; TCRdb's copy keeps in-frame clones and lacks some. Here the sample spans 310,000 or so clones, roughly 87% being singletons. V and J are TRBV28 and TRBJ1-1; TRBD1 aligns across 8 bases. This TCR came from a woman aged 18-29 years who had recovered from COVID-19. The sequenced sample was PBMCs or T cells enriched from blood (not recorded which). The CDR3 sequence is CASSPRTGLNTEAFF. The CDR3 region has the DNA TGTGCCAGCAGTCCCCGGACAGGGCTGAACACTGAAGCTTTCTTT. Filled out from reference TRBV28 and TRBJ1-1, the complete variable domain reads DVKVTQSSRYLVKRTGEKVFLECVQDMDHENMFWYRQDPGLGLRLIYFSYDVKMKEKGDIPEGYSVSREKKERFSLILESASTNQTSMYLCASSPRTGLNTEAFFGQGTRLTVV.